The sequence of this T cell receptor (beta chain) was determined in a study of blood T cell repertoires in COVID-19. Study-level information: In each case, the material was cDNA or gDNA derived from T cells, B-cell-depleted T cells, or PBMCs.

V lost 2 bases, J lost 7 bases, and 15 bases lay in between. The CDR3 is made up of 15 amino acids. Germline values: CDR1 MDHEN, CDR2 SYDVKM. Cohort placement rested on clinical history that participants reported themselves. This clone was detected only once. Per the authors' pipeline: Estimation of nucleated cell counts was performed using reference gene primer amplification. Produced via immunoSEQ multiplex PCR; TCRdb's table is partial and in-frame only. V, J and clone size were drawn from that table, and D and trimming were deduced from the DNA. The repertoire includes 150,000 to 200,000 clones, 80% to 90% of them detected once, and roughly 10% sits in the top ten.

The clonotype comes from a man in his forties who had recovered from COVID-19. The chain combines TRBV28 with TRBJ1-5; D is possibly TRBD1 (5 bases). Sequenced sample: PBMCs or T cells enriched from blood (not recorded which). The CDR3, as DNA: TGTGCCAGCAGTTTAGCCAGGGAAGTTAACCAGCCCCAGCATTTT. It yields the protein CASSLAREVNQPQHF. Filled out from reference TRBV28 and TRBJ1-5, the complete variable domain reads DVKVTQSSRYLVKRTGEKVFLECVQDMDHENMFWYRQDPGLGLRLIYFSYDVKMKEKGDIPEGYSVSREKKERFSLILESASTNQTSMYLCASSLAREVNQPQHFGDGTRLSIL.